This T cell receptor (beta chain) was sequenced for a study of vaccination effects on CD4 cells after COVID-19. Germline V lookup: CDR1 SGHRS, CDR2 YFSETQ. The CDR3 has 14 amino acids. The germline V and J ends were trimmed by 4 bases and 2 bases, with 12 bases remaining between them. Pools of viral peptides were used by the ViraFEST assay to expand antigen-specific CD4+ T cells ahead of sequencing. Having been cultured for roughly 11 days, the cells underwent CD4+ T cell isolation. It was two doses of either the BNT162b2 or mRNA-1273 vaccine that participants received. Wells containing a few million PBMC each were cultured with 9 to 10 IU/ml IL-2 and 7.5 to 10 ug/ml peptides. The assay was immunoSEQ multiplex PCR, and TCRdb's table has in-frame clones only and misses some. The sample gives 70,000 to 95,000 clones, roughly 73% of which show up once; under 1.2% is in the top ten. Findings of the study overall: Relatively few convalescent patients took part in the study, which had no early post-infection timepoints. Both infection-induced and vaccine-induced clones contracted markedly at late post-vaccination timepoints.

In regard to this clone: The antigen is unknown.

Sequencing used CD4+ T cells from PBMCs cultured with HCoV-OC43 spike peptides, obtained after COVID-19 vaccination. Sample subset: HCoV-OC43 spike overlapping peptide pool stimulation. This TCR was sampled from a human donor who received a COVID-19 vaccine. This chain joins TRBV5-1 and TRBJ1-2; perhaps TRBD1 as D (5 bases). The CDR3 nucleotides read TGCGCCAGCAGCACCGGGACTCAGAACTATGGCTACACCTTC. Encoded protein: CASSTGTQNYGYTF. Based on the CDR3 plus reference TRBV5-1 and TRBJ1-2, the full variable domain is KAGVTQTPRYLIKTRGQQVTLSCSPISGHRSVSWYQQTPGQGLQFLFEYFSETQRNKGNFPGRFSGRQFSNSRSEMNVSTLELGDSALYLCASSTGTQNYGYTFGSGTRLTVV.